The 16 T cell receptor beta chains below come from one sample, sequenced in a study of OX40 agonist ivuxolimab in advanced cancers. TCRdb's table, derived via immunoSEQ multiplex PCR, lists solely in-frame clones and lacks some. This sample has fewer than 75,000 clones; approximately 90% occur once, and the top ten carry 2.8%. The sequencing here drew on CD4+ or CD8+ T cells sorted from blood, taken in a trial of the OX40 agonist ivuxolimab. The receptors shown here come from an adult with an advanced solid tumor such as melanoma, head and neck, liver or kidney cancer.

J is TRBJ2-3 and V is TRBV11-2; 10 bases line up with TRBD2. Germline V gives CDR1 SGHAT, CDR2 FQNNGV. This CDR3 comprises 18 residues. Germline trimming cut 1 base from V and 3 bases from J; bases unmatched to any gene: 10. CDR3 in DNA: TGTGCCAGCAGCTTAGGCCAGTTAGCGGGAGGTAGGACAGATACGCAGTATTTT. Translating gives CASSLGQLAGGRTDTQYF.

The gene calls are TRBV2 and TRBJ2-1; D perhaps matches TRBD2 (5 bases). V was shortened by 6 bases and J by 6 bases, with 12 bases between the two germline ends. Germline V lookup: CDR1 SNHLY, CDR2 FYNNEI. CDR3 length equals 13 residues. The chain's CDR3 is CASRLGDGNEQFF. The CDR3 DNA follows: TGTGCCAGCAGATTGGGAGACGGCAATGAGCAGTTCTTC.

This clone was counted only a few times. The J gene is TRBJ2-3, the V gene TRBV7-9; 7 nucleotides line up with TRBD1. J lost 6 bases, V lost 3 bases, and 6 bases had no gene match. Germline V CDR1 and CDR2: SEHNR, FQNEAQ (reference sequence). The CDR3 is made up of 14 amino acids. The CDR3 bases are TGTGCCAGCAGCTTGCCAGGGGGTAAGGATACGCAGTATTTT. Amino acid sequence: CASSLPGGKDTQYF.

The chain links TRBV7-3 to TRBJ1-1; D may be TRBD1 (5 bases). CDR3 length equals 13 residues. Germline lookup yields CDR1 SGHTA and CDR2 FQGTGA. With 4 bases removed from V and 1 base from J, the gap between germline ends came to 7 bases. The CDR3 nucleotides read TGTGCCAGCAGCTCACAGGAGAACACTGAAGCTTTCTTT. This codes for CASSSQENTEAFF.

V gene TRBV4-1 combines with J gene TRBJ2-2; no firm D call. The CDR3 covers 14 residues. CDR1 and CDR2 (germline): MGHRA, YSYEKL. V lost 2 bases, J lost 7 bases, and 11 bases lay in between. In DNA, the CDR3 is TGCGCCAGCAGCCAACTCGTGGACCGCGGGGAGCTGTTTTTT. Protein product: CASSQLVDRGELFF.

This chain uses TRBV9 with TRBJ2-5, with a possible D match to TRBD2 (7 bases). Trimming cost V 4 bases and J 2 bases, with 18 bases left between them. This CDR3 is built from 16 residues. From germline, CDR1 is SGDLS and CDR2 YYNGEE. This chain's CDR3 is CASSPLGGVLQETQYF. The CDR3 DNA sequence: TGTGCCAGCAGCCCCTTAGGGGGGGTACTACAAGAGACCCAGTACTTC.

The V call is TRBV28, the J call TRBJ1-1; 9 nucleotides align to TRBD1. The CDR3 is 17 amino acids. The germline gives CDR1 MDHEN, CDR2 SYDVKM. The V and J ends lost 7 bases and 6 bases, in that order; junction bases with no gene match: 18. In DNA, the CDR3 is TGTGCCAGCAACCCAGGGGTCTCGGGGACAGGGAGGTCTGAAGCTTTCTTT. Translating gives CASNPGVSGTGRSEAFF.

The chain joins TRBV6-1 to TRBJ2-3; unclear D gene. Germline V gene sequence: CDR1 MNHNS, CDR2 SASEGT. The V end was cut by 3 bases, the J end by 6 bases, with 10 bases between. CDR3 size: 13 residues. The CDR3 sequence is CASSEAAPDTQYF. For the CDR3, the DNA is TGTGCCAGCAGTGAGGCGGCCCCCGATACGCAGTATTTT.

This chain uses TRBV5-4 with TRBJ2-3; D not resolved. V lost 0 bases and J lost 2, with 1 base in between. CDR1 and CDR2 (germline): SGHNT, YYREEE (reference sequence). CDR3 length: 12 residues. Here the CDR3 DNA reads TGTGCCAGCAGCTTGGACACAGATACGCAGTATTTT. This gives the protein CASSLDTDTQYF.

This sequence joins TRBV19 and TRBJ1-2, with 8 bases that match TRBD1. Germline V CDR1 and CDR2: LNHDA, SQIVND (reference sequence). The CDR3 contains 16 residues. V shed 5 bases, J shed 5 bases, and the junction held 13 bases outside the gene matches. The CDR3 DNA follows: TGTGCCAGTAGTCGAAACAGGGGGGAGAACCGGTATGGCTACACCTTC. It translates to CASSRNRGENRYGYTF.

The rearrangement links TRBV30 to TRBJ1-2, with D unresolved. CDR3 length: 14 amino acids. Germline V CDR1 and CDR2: GTSNPN, SVGIG (reference sequence). Trimming removed 0 bases at V and 7 bases at J, with 15 bases between. The CDR3 sequence is CAWSVLSLEGGYTF. CDR3 DNA sequence: TGTGCCTGGAGTGTACTTTCACTAGAGGGTGGCTACACCTTC.

The J gene is TRBJ2-7, the V gene TRBV7-9; the D gene is possibly TRBD1 (6 bases). V was trimmed by 3 bases and J by 3 bases, leaving 12 bases between them. The germline V gene encodes CDR1 SEHNR and CDR2 FQNEAQ (reference sequence). The CDR3 length is 14 residues. The CDR3 region is CASSFQGQLYEQYF. Here the CDR3 DNA reads TGTGCCAGCAGCTTTCAAGGACAGCTCTACGAGCAGTACTTC.

This chain uses TRBV6-5 with TRBJ1-1; weak D call: TRBD1 (6 bases). There are 14 residues in the CDR3. V was shortened by 7 bases and J by 1 base, with 13 bases between the two germline ends. The germline V gene encodes CDR1 MNHEY and CDR2 SVGAGI. This CDR3 reads CASKPQGPNTEAFF. The CDR3 DNA is TGTGCCAGCAAGCCTCAGGGGCCGAACACTGAAGCTTTCTTT.

V is TRBV7-9 and J is TRBJ2-7; D ambiguous. This CDR3 contains 12 residues. V was clipped by 1 base and J by 1 base, with 2 bases between them. Germline V gene data show CDR1 as SEHNR and CDR2 as FQNEAQ (reference sequence). CDR3 region: CASSLVSYEQYF. The CDR3 DNA is TGTGCCAGCAGCTTAGTTTCCTACGAGCAGTACTTC.

The rearrangement links TRBV2 to TRBJ2-7, with 12 bases identical to TRBD2. After removal of 6 bases from V and 6 bases from J, the junction contained 6 bases not matched to a gene. The V gene's germline CDR1 is SNHLY and CDR2 FYNNEI. The CDR3 contains 14 residues. DNA for the CDR3: TGTGCCAGCAGGAGGACTAGCGGGATACGCGAGCAGTACTTC. Protein: CASRRTSGIREQYF.

The rearrangement joins TRBV29-1 to TRBJ2-4; TRBD1 agrees at 9 bases. V was pared by 6 bases and J by 7 bases, with 10 bases of the junction left unmatched. The CDR3 sequence is 14 residues long. Germline CDR1 reads SQVTM; CDR2 reads ANQGSEA. In DNA form, the CDR3 reads TGCAGCGTAGGCCGGGACAGGGTAGCGAACATTCAGTACTTC. It yields the protein CSVGRDRVANIQYF.